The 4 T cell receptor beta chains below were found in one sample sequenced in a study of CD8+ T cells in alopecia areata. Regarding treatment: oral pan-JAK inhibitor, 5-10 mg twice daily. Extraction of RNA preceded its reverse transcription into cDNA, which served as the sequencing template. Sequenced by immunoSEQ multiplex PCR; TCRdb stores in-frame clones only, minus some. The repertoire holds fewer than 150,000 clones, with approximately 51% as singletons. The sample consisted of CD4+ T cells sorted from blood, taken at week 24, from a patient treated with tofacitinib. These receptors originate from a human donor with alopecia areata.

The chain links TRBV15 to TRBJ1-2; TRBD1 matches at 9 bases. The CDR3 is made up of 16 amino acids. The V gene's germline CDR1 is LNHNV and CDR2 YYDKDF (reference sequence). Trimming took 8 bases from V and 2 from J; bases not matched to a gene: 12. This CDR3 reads CATPPGQGPKNYGYTF. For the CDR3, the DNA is TGTGCCACCCCCCCGGGACAGGGACCAAAGAACTATGGCTACACCTTC. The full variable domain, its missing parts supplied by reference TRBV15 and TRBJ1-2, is DAMVIQNPRYQVTQFGKPVTLSCSQTLNHNVMYWYQQKSSQAPKLLFHYYDKDFNNEADTPDNFQSRRPNTSFCFLDIRSPGLGDTAMYLCATPPGQGPKNYGYTFGSGTRLTVV.

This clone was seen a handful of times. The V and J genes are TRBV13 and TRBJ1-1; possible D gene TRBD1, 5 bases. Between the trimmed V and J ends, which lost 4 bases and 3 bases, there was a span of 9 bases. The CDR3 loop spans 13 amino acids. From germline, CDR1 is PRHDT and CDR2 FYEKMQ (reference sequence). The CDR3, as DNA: TGTGCCAGCAGCTCCGACAGAGACACTGAAGCTTTCTTT. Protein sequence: CASSSDRDTEAFF.

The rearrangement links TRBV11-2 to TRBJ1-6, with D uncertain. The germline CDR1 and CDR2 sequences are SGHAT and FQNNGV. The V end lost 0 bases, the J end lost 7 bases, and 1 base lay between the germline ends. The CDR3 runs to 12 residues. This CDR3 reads CASSLENSPLHF. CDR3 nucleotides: TGTGCCAGCAGCTTAGAAAATTCACCCCTCCACTTT.

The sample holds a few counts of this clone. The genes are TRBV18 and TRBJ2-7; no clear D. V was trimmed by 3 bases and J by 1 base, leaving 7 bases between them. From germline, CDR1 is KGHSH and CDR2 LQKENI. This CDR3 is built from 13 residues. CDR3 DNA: TGTGCCAGCTCACCTGGAGAATCCTACGAGCAGTACTTC. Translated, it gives CASSPGESYEQYF.